This T cell receptor beta chain was sequenced for a study of T cells after yellow fever vaccination. Points on this clonotype: Its target is unknown.

Regarding the study as a whole: The presence of abundant clonotypes contaminating from the bulk population was possible in FACS-sorted repertoires.

This CDR3 spans 14 amino acids. Germline loops: CDR1 SGHDT, CDR2 YYEEEE. Between the trimmed V and J ends, which lost 4 bases and 0 bases, there was a span of 11 bases. TCRdb recomputed calls from the 5' RACE reads with MiXCR, one row per CDR3 protein. The sample records under 700,000 distinct CDR3 sequences, around 17% being singletons. The sequencing here drew on PBMCs, taken 5 days after the first yellow fever vaccination. This chain links TRBV5-6 with TRBJ2-7, with a weak D call TRBD1 (6 bases). The receptor was derived from a man aged 18 to 35 who received the YFV17D yellow fever vaccine. The CDR3 protein is CASSEGQISYEQYV. The CDR3 region has the DNA TGTGCCAGCAGCGAAGGACAGATCTCCTACGAGCAGTACGTC.